This entry lists 27 T cell receptor beta chains sequenced from one sample in a study of T cells in Graves' hyperthyroidism and ophthalmopathy. Amplification of TCR beta CDR3 regions was performed using RNA transcripts as template. The HTBI primer set was used in a first-round RT-PCR of the TCR CDR3. TCRdb re-analysed the multiplex PCR reads in MiXCR, keeping a single row per CDR3 protein. The sample yields 500,000 to 800,000 distinct CDR3 sequences, just under 45% seen once. The source material was peripheral blood or thyroid tissue (not recorded which). Receptors were obtained from an adult man with Graves' disease, either hyperthyroidism or ophthalmopathy (not recorded which).

This chain joins TRBV6-5 and TRBJ1-1; no definite D call. V was trimmed by 7 bases and J by 2 bases, leaving 14 bases between them. The length of the CDR3 is 14 residues. Germline V gives CDR1 MNHEY, CDR2 SVGAGI. The CDR3 DNA is TGTGCCAGCACCTCGGTTTGGGCAAACACTGAAGCTTTCTTT. It codes for CASTSVWANTEAFF.

The rearrangement uses TRBV20-1 and TRBJ1-1; possible D gene TRBD1, 5 bases. V lost 1 base, J lost 11 bases, and 17 bases lay in between. Germline loops: CDR1 DFQATT, CDR2 SNEGSKA (reference sequence). CDR3 length equals 13 residues. The CDR3 DNA sequence: TGCAGTGCTAGAGGGGCAGGGTGGTCGGGGGCTTTCTTT. Translating gives CSARGAGWSGAFF.

V is TRBV7-9 and J is TRBJ2-2, with no clear D. The germline V and J ends were trimmed by 2 bases and 1 base, with 8 bases remaining between them. From germline, CDR1 is SEHNR and CDR2 FQNEAQ (reference sequence). This CDR3 is built from 15 residues. Here the CDR3 DNA reads TGTGCCAGCAGCTTACTTGAAGGGAACACCGGGGAGCTGTTTTTT. This sequence encodes CASSLLEGNTGELFF.

This clonotype came up a few times. A much more abundant neighbour one base away suggests this may be a read error. The gene calls are TRBV29-1 and TRBJ1-5; D may be TRBD1 (5 bases). V was pared by 4 bases and J by 0 bases, with 7 bases between. Per the germline V gene, CDR1 is SQVTM and CDR2 is ANQGSEA. The CDR3 has 13 amino acids. CDR3 loop: CSVVGDSNQPQHF. The CDR3 DNA reads TGCAGCGTTGTGGGGGATAGCAATCAGCCCCAGCATTTT.

The rearrangement joins TRBV29-1 to TRBJ2-2, with 7 bases lining up with TRBD2. Trimming took 7 bases from V and 9 from J; bases not matched to a gene: 17. The germline V gene encodes CDR1 SQVTM and CDR2 ANQGSEA. This CDR3 region has 15 residues. CDR3 DNA sequence: TGCAGCGCGGAGGGAGGGGCGGGAGTGGTTCGGGAGCTGTTTTTT. Protein product: CSAEGGAGVVRELFF.

This clonotype has a count of ten or more. V usage is TRBV10-1 and J usage is TRBJ2-5, with TRBD1 matching over 9 bases. CDR3 length: 14 amino acids. CDR1 and CDR2 (germline): WNHNN, SYGVQD (reference sequence). Trimming cost V 4 bases and J 5 bases; bases outside gene matches: 5. CDR3: CASSGGTGLETQYF. The CDR3 DNA is TGCGCCAGCAGTGGAGGGACAGGGCTGGAGACCCAGTACTTC.

This clonotype was detected only once. No conserved phenylalanine or tryptophan is present at the end of the CDR3, so a read error is the likely explanation. Here the CDR3 reads CASSFLETQYL. The CDR3 coding sequence is TGTGCCAGCAGCTTCTTAGAGACCCAGTACCTC. The rearrangement uses TRBV5-5 and TRBJ2-5; no clear D gene. Germline CDR1 reads SGHKS; CDR2 reads YYEKEE (reference sequence). This CDR3 contains 11 residues. Trimming took 2 bases from V and 4 from J, leaving 3 bases between them.

To note about this clonotype: Germline is not matched at one junction end, which may reflect a read error. The chain employs TRBV7-8 and TRBJ1-2, with D possibly matching TRBD1 (5 bases). Germline CDR1 is SGHVS and CDR2 is FQNEAQ. The CDR3 is 15 residues long. CDR3 bases: TGCGCCAGCAGCCGAGCGTCGGGGGGACTGATCGGCTACACCTTC. Translation: CASSRASGGLIGYTF. Full variable domain (missing parts from reference TRBV7-8 and TRBJ1-2): GAGVSQSPRYKVAKRGQDVALRCDPISGHVSLFWYQQALGQGPEFLTYFQNEAQLDKSGLPSDRFFAERPEGSVSTLKIQRTQQEDSAVYLCASSRASGGLIGYTFGSGTRLTVV.

This clonotype has a count of ten or more. The genes are TRBV29-1 and TRBJ2-5; perhaps TRBD1 as D (5 bases). This CDR3 is built from 12 residues. The germline CDR1 and CDR2 sequences are SQVTM and ANQGSEA. The V end was cut by 5 bases, the J end by 2 bases, with 9 bases between. The CDR3 nucleotides read TGCAGCGTTAAGAAGGGGCAAGAGACCCAGTACTTC. It specifies CSVKKGQETQYF.

The chain has TRBV2 and TRBJ1-4; no reliable D call. This CDR3 spans 12 amino acids. Germline assignment: CDR1 SNHLY and CDR2 FYNNEI. CDR3 sequence: CACRGEGEKLFF. The CDR3 coding sequence is TGTGCTTGCCGGGGAGAGGGTGAAAAACTGTTTTTT.

The table lists this clonotype with a few counts. V gene TRBV6-1 combines with J gene TRBJ1-2, with D hard to call. V lost 1 base to trimming and J lost 6 bases, with 12 bases between them. The germline gives CDR1 MNHNS, CDR2 SASEGT. CDR3 length equals 14 residues. The CDR3 loop reads CASSEDEGSHGYTF. CDR3 sequence (DNA): TGTGCCAGCAGTGAAGATGAAGGGTCCCATGGCTACACCTTC.

The V gene is TRBV20-1, the J gene TRBJ1-5; D gene unclear. The germline V gene encodes CDR1 DFQATT and CDR2 SNEGSKA (reference sequence). V lost 7 bases and J 14 bases, leaving 21 bases between the germline ends. CDR3 length equals 12 residues. The CDR3 DNA is TGCAGTGTCCCCGGACGGCTGAGGTACGAGCATTTT. It specifies CSVPGRLRYEHF.

This clonotype was recorded once. The chain couples TRBV6-1 to TRBJ2-2; D is possibly TRBD2 (6 bases). Looked up from germline, CDR1 is MNHNS and CDR2 is SASEGT. This CDR3 comprises 15 residues. Trimming left V 0 bases short and J 1 base short, with 6 bases between. This CDR3 is CASSEARGNTGELFF. The DNA for the CDR3 is TGTGCCAGCAGTGAAGCGCGGGGGAACACCGGGGAGCTGTTTTTT.

V and J are TRBV2 and TRBJ1-2, with TRBD1 identical over 7 bases. In germline, CDR1 is SNHLY, CDR2 FYNNEI. V lost 6 bases and J lost 8; bases outside the gene matches: 9. The CDR3 has 13 residues. Written as DNA, the CDR3 is TGTGCCAGCAGAGGGGGACAGTTTGGGGGCTACACCTTC. This sequence encodes CASRGGQFGGYTF.

This clonotype was found a few times. The chain combines TRBV20-1 with TRBJ2-7, with D perhaps TRBD2 (5 bases). This CDR3 comprises 15 residues. Germline CDR1 reads DFQATT; CDR2 reads SNEGSKA (reference sequence). V lost 1 base and J 2 bases, leaving 15 bases between the germline ends. DNA of the CDR3: TGCAGTGCTAGAGTTTTGTCCGGAGCGGCCTACGAGCAGTACTTC. Translation gives CSARVLSGAAYEQYF.

The chain combines TRBV9 with TRBJ1-2; D gene uncertain. The germline CDR1 and CDR2 sequences are SGDLS and YYNGEE. The CDR3 is 12 amino acids. V dropped 0 bases and J dropped 10 bases, with 10 bases sitting between them. CDR3 DNA: TGTGCCAGCAGCGTAGGGGGTACAGTCTACACCTTC. It yields the protein CASSVGGTVYTF.

This chain connects TRBV20-1 to TRBJ1-3; D uncertain. The ends were cut back, 6 bases at V and 0 bases at J, with 21 bases in the middle. Germline V gene data show CDR1 as DFQATT and CDR2 as SNEGSKA (reference sequence). The CDR3 is made up of 17 amino acids. The CDR3 loop is CSASSLGPGSSGNTIYF. The CDR3 DNA is TGCAGTGCCAGCAGCTTAGGCCCGGGAAGCTCTGGAAACACCATATATTTT.

The gene calls are TRBV7-6 and TRBJ2-7; no definite D call. Germline V lookup: CDR1 SGHVS, CDR2 FNYEAQ. Trimming removed 5 bases at V and 2 bases at J, with 16 bases between. The CDR3 contains 15 residues. The CDR3 DNA sequence: TGTGCCAGCAGCCCCCGGGTCGACGGAGCCTACGAGCAGTACTTC. It encodes CASSPRVDGAYEQYF.

Details on this clonotype: A much more abundant neighbour one base away suggests this may be a read error. This is likely a read error, given that the CDR3 carries no conserved phenylalanine or tryptophan at its end. The chain couples TRBV7-2 to TRBJ2-5; 12 positions agree with TRBD2. J lost 5 bases, V lost 5 bases, and 9 bases had no gene match. The CDR3 spans 16 residues. Per germline, CDR1 SGHTA and CDR2 FQGNSA. The CDR3 DNA sequence: TGTGCCAGCAGCCCGCTGACTAGCGGGGGTCCCGAGACCCAGTACCTC. It specifies CASSPLTSGGPETQYL.

The table lists this clonotype with many counts. The V call is TRBV10-3, the J call TRBJ1-1; a possible D gene is TRBD1 (6 bases). The germline gives CDR1 ENHRY, CDR2 SYGVKD. CDR3 size: 13 residues. The V end lost 6 bases, the J end lost 4 bases, and 12 bases lay between the germline ends. The CDR3 coding sequence is TGTGCCATCAGGGATTTCAGGGGCACTGAAGCTTTCTTT. This codes for CAIRDFRGTEAFF.

There are many counts of this clonotype. The chain is built from TRBV29-1 and TRBJ1-2; weak D call: TRBD1 (5 bases). V was shortened by 2 bases and J by 5 bases, with 9 bases between the two germline ends. The CDR3 consists of 12 residues. Germline V gives CDR1 SQVTM, CDR2 ANQGSEA. The CDR3 reads CSVERTSYGYTF. CDR3 coding DNA: TGCAGCGTTGAACGGACAAGTTATGGCTACACCTTC.

The chain is built from TRBV6-1 and TRBJ2-5, with D perhaps TRBD2 (5 bases). Germline CDR1 and CDR2: MNHNS and SASEGT. The V end lost 5 bases, the J end lost 7 bases, and 11 bases lay between the germline ends. The CDR3 has 12 residues. CDR3 bases: TGTGCCAGCAGTAGCGGTGAGGGGACCCAGTACTTC. Translated, it gives CASSSGEGTQYF.

The chain couples TRBV7-3 to TRBJ1-1, with 8 nucleotides matching TRBD1. V was pared by 4 bases and J by 0 bases, with 7 bases of the junction left unmatched. Germline CDR1 SGHTA, CDR2 FQGTGA. The CDR3 consists of 16 residues. DNA of the CDR3: TGTGCCAGCAGCTACGCGACAGGGGCGTTGAACACTGAAGCTTTCTTT. This gives the protein CASSYATGALNTEAFF.

With regard to this clonotype: This could be a read error, since a much larger clone is one nucleotide away. This rearrangement joins TRBV7-2 to TRBJ1-6, with unresolved D. The ends were cut back, 4 bases at V and 5 bases at J, with 15 bases in the middle. The germline V gene encodes CDR1 SGHTA and CDR2 FQGNSA. The CDR3 contains 16 residues. CDR3 region: CASSSGKGAHNSPLHF. CDR3 DNA: TGTGCCAGCAGCTCGGGGAAGGGCGCCCATAATTCACCCCTCCACTTT.

This clonotype has a handful of counts. The V call is TRBV29-1, the J call TRBJ1-2; a weak D match, TRBD1 (6 bases). V was pared by 8 bases and J by 7 bases, with 17 bases between. The CDR3 is 12 residues long. Per germline, CDR1 SQVTM and CDR2 ANQGSEA. The CDR3 nucleotides are TGCAGCTTGGAACAGGGTACCGGTGGCTACACCTTC. It translates to CSLEQGTGGYTF.

The rearrangement joins TRBV6-6 to TRBJ1-3; the D is unclear. The V and J ends lost 10 bases and 2 bases respectively, with 12 bases between them. CDR3 length: 13 residues. From germline, CDR1 is MNHNY and CDR2 SVGAGI (reference sequence). In DNA, the CDR3 is TGTGCCACCCGGACTGCCGCTGGAAACACCATATATTTT. This gives the protein CATRTAAGNTIYF.

This clonotype was recorded many times. V and J are TRBV6-5 and TRBJ1-4, with a possible D match to TRBD1 (6 bases). Germline lookup yields CDR1 MNHEY and CDR2 SVGAGI. Between the trimmed V and J ends, which lost 6 bases and 4 bases, there was a span of 12 bases. The CDR3 runs 14 residues. CDR3 DNA sequence: TGTGCCAGCAGATCGACAGGCCTTAATGAAAAACTGTTTTTT. Its protein product is CASRSTGLNEKLFF.